The entry that follows covers one T cell receptor (beta chain) sequence. Its target is unknown. Germline V lookup: CDR1 SGHRS, CDR2 YFSETQ. Trimming pared 3 bases from V and 3 bases from J, leaving 15 bases between. This CDR3 contains 15 residues. This sample is part of a study of T cells in localized non-small cell lung cancer. Study-wide results and limits: Increased T cell density in blood showed an association with longer overall survival. Uninvolved adjacent lung had more T cell clonality than any other tissue, topping tumor. Median approximately 58 top-100 tumor clones were shared with paired adjacent lung.

Generated by immunoSEQ multiplex PCR, the TCRdb table keeps only in-frame clones and is missing some. The sample records fewer than 30,000 clones, roughly 84% being singletons. Source: peripheral blood mononuclear cells, taken before any cancer treatment. The chain combines TRBV5-1 with TRBJ1-2, with D possibly matching TRBD1 (6 bases). This TCR derives from a man between 40 and 75 years old with stage III lung adenocarcinoma. The CDR3 bases are TGCGCCAGCAGCTCGACAACAGGGTGGGACTATGGCTACACCTTC. Translation: CASSSTTGWDYGYTF.